The 5 T cell receptor beta chains below all came from one sample that was sequenced in a study of graft-versus-host responses after intestinal transplantation. No antigen is known for these receptors. The method was immunoSEQ multiplex PCR; TCRdb's version includes in-frame clones alone and lacks a portion of them. This sample yields around 110,000 clones, of which 87% are seen a single time; over 0.6% belongs to the top ten. The source material was unstimulated CD4+ T cells sorted from spleen or lymph node cells, sampled before transplant. The receptors originated from a human donor who was the organ donor for an intestinal transplant.

The chain links TRBV29-1 to TRBJ2-7; TRBD1 matches 7 bases. In germline, CDR1 is SQVTM, CDR2 ANQGSEA. The CDR3 runs 13 residues. The V and J ends lost 7 bases and 3 bases, in that order; junction bases with no gene match: 9. The CDR3 loop reads CSARTGPVYEQYF. The CDR3, as DNA: TGCAGCGCTAGGACAGGACCAGTCTACGAGCAGTACTTC.

The chain is built from TRBV5-6 and TRBJ1-5, with TRBD1 as a possible D gene (6 bases). Germline V gene sequence: CDR1 SGHDT, CDR2 YYEEEE. The CDR3 has 15 amino acids. The V gene lost 1 base and the J gene lost 4 bases, with 12 bases spanning the gap. CDR3 coding DNA: TGTGCCAGCAGCTTGAGGGGGGCGAAAAATCAGCCCCAGCATTTT. This translates into CASSLRGAKNQPQHF.

A few counts support this clone. The genes are TRBV29-1 and TRBJ2-1; a possible D gene is TRBD2 (5 bases). The CDR3 extends over 15 amino acids. V lost 4 bases, J lost 2 bases, and 15 bases lay in between. In germline, CDR1 is SQVTM, CDR2 ANQGSEA. CDR3 region: CSVVFSAKAYNEQFF. In DNA, the CDR3 is TGCAGCGTTGTTTTTAGCGCTAAAGCCTACAATGAGCAGTTCTTC.

The J gene is TRBJ2-2, the V gene TRBV4-1; 12 bases map to TRBD2. The junction had 9 bases not matched to a gene; V was cut back by 4 bases and J by 3 bases. The germline gives CDR1 MGHRA, CDR2 YSYEKL. This CDR3 comprises 18 residues. In DNA, the CDR3 is TGCGCCAGCAGCCGATCTCTAGCGGGAGGGCCTTACACCGGGGAGCTGTTTTTT. Translated: CASSRSLAGGPYTGELFF.

This clone was detected only a few times. This chain links TRBV5-1 with TRBJ1-5; possibly TRBD1 for D (6 bases). The V end lost 0 bases, the J end lost 6 bases, and 13 bases lay between the germline ends. Germline CDR1 reads SGHRS; CDR2 reads YFSETQ. The CDR3 is made up of 15 amino acids. The CDR3 here is CASSLGQGPGQPQHF. Written as DNA, the CDR3 is TGCGCCAGCAGCTTGGGCCAGGGGCCGGGTCAGCCCCAGCATTTT.